A selection of T cell receptor beta chains follows, all from one sample in a study of Ad26.COV2.S vaccination and SARS-CoV-2 variants. Some clones are missing from TCRdb's copy, which holds only in-frame ones; the method was immunoSEQ multiplex PCR. This sample carries around 320,000 clones, roughly 86% of them seen once, and the ten largest clones take 1.5% to 2.5%. The sequencing used peripheral blood, collected in a trial of Ad26.COV2.S vaccine versus placebo. Receptors were obtained from a person between 18 and 65 years old who received the Ad26.COV2.S COVID-19 vaccine or a placebo. The CDR3 runs from the conserved cysteine through the conserved F or W. A D gene is named only where the DNA matches it firmly. Clone size is given for some rows only: seen once, a few or many times, or a class if the clone is expanded.

>TRBV5-4|once|TRBD1|TRBJ2-7
TGTGCCAGCAGCTGGGACAGGGGAAGGTACGAGCAGTACTTC
CASSWDRGRYEQYF
>TRBV14|once|-|TRBJ1-6
TGTGCCAGCAGCCAAGCTACAGGGACGGTAAACTCACCCCTCCACTTT
CASSQATGTVNSPLHF
>TRBV4-1|few|-|TRBJ2-3
TGCGCCAGCAGCCAAGATCCTAGGGGATGGACAGATACGCAGTATTTT
CASSQDPRGWTDTQYF
>TRBV2|-|TRBD2|TRBJ2-3
TGTGCCAGCACCACCCTTGTGGCTAGCGGGGGGGGAGATACGCAGTATTTT
CASTTLVASGGGDTQYF
>TRBV2|-|TRBD2|TRBJ2-5
TGTGCCAGCACCCGCCTAGCGGGGAAGATACAAGAGACCCAGTACTTC
CASTRLAGKIQETQYF
>TRBV9|-|-|TRBJ1-6
TGTGCCAGCAGCGTAGGGTCAGGGAATTCACCCCTCCACTTT
CASSVGSGNSPLHF
>TRBV7-8|-|-|TRBJ1-5
TGTGCCAGCAGCTTAGCGGAGGCAGGACGCAATCAGCCCCAGCATTTT
CASSLAEAGRNQPQHF
>TRBV9|-|-|TRBJ2-5
TGTGCCAGCAGCGTAGGGGGACTGCAAGAGACCCAGTACTTC
CASSVGGLQETQYF
>TRBV11-3|-|TRBD1|TRBJ2-3
TGTGCCAGCAGCTTAGGATTCGGCCCACAGGGGAGAGGGACAGATACGCAGTATTTT
CASSLGFGPQGRGTDTQYF
>TRBV5-6|once|-|TRBJ1-2
TGTGCCAGCAGCTTGGCCTTACAGCTCTATGGCTACACCTTC
CASSLALQLYGYTF
>TRBV5-1|-|-|TRBJ1-2
TGCGCCAGCAGCTTGGCTGAGGGGAACTATGGCTACACCTTC
CASSLAEGNYGYTF
>TRBV30|-|-|TRBJ1-4
TGTGCCTGGAGTGTACAAAGGGGGGTTGAAGAAAAACTGTTTTTT
CAWSVQRGVEEKLFF
>TRBV15|few|TRBD1|TRBJ1-6
TGTGCCACCAGCAGAGACCCGGGACAGGTCCTAAATTCACCCCTCCACTTT
CATSRDPGQVLNSPLHF
>TRBV7-9|-|-|TRBJ2-5
TGTGCCAGCAGCTTGTCCGGAAGAGCAGGGAGAGAGACCCAGTACTTC
CASSLSGRAGRETQYF
>TRBV30|-|-|TRBJ2-2
TGTGCCTGGAGTGGCAAGGGATTAGGGAACACCGGGGAGCTGTTTTTT
CAWSGKGLGNTGELFF
>TRBV11-2|-|-|TRBJ2-6
TGTGCCAGCAGCTCTGATTGGGTGCGTGGGGCCAACGTCCTGACTTTC
CASSSDWVRGANVLTF
>TRBV7-2|-|-|TRBJ1-1
TGTGCCAGCAGCTTAGGACCAGACAGGCCCAACACTGAAGCTTTCTTT
CASSLGPDRPNTEAFF